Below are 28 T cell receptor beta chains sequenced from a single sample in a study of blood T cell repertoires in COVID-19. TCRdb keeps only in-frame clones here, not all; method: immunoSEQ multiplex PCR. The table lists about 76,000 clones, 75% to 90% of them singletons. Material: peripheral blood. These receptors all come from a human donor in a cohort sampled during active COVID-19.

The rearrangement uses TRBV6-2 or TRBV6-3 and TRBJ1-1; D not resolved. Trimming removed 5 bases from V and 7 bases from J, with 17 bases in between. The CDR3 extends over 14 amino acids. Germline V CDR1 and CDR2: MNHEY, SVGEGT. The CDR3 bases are TGTGCCAGCAGTCGCCCTAGCGAGCGGGTTGAAGCTTTCTTT. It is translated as CASSRPSERVEAFF.

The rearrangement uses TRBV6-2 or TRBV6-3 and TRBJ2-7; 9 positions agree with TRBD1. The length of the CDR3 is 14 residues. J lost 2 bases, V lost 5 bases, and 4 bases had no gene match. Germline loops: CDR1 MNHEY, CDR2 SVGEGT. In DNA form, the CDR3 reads TGTGCCAGCAGTCGACAGGGGGGCACCTACGAGCAGTACTTC. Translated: CASSRQGGTYEQYF.

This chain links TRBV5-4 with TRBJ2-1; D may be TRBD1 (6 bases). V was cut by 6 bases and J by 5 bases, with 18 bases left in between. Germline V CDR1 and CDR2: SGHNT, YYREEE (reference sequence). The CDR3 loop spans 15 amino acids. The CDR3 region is CASIPGAGWDNEQFF. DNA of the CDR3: TGTGCCAGCATCCCAGGGGCAGGGTGGGACAATGAGCAGTTCTTC.

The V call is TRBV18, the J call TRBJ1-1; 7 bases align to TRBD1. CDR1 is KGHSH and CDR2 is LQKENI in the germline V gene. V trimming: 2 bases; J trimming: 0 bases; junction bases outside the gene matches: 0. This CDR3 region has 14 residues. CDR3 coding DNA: TGTGCCAGCTCACCAGACAGGGTGAACACTGAAGCTTTCTTT. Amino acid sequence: CASSPDRVNTEAFF.

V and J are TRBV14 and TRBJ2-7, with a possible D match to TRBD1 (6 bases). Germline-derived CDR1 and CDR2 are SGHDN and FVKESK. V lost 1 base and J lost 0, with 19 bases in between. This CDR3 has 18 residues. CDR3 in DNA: TGTGCCAGCAGCCAAGGCTTCCTGCGTGACAGGAGCTCCTACGAGCAGTACTTC. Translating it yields CASSQGFLRDRSSYEQYF.

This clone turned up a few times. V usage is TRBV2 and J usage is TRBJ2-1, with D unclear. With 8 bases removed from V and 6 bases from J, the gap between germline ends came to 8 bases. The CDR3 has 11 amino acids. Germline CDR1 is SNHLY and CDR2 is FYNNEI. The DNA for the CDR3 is TGTGCCAGCCGGCCGGGCAATGAGCAGTTCTTC. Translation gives CASRPGNEQFF.

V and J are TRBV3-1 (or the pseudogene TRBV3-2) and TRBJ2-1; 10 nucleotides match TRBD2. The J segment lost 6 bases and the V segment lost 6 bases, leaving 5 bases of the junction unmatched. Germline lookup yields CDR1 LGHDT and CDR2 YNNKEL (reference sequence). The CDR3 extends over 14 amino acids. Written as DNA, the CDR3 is TGTGCCAGCAGTCCTAGCGGGAGTGTCAATGAGCAGTTCTTC. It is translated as CASSPSGSVNEQFF.

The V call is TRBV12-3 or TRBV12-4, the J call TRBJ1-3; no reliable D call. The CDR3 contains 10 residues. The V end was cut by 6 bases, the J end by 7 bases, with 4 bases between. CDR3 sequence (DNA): TGTGCCAGCAGGTCTAACACCATATATTTT. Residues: CASRSNTIYF.

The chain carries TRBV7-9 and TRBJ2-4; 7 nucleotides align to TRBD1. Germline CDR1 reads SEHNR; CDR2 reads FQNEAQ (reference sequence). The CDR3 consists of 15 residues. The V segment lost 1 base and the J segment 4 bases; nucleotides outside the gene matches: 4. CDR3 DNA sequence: TGTGCCAGCAGCTTAGACCCGACAGGGAAAAACATTCAGTACTTC. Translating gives CASSLDPTGKNIQYF.

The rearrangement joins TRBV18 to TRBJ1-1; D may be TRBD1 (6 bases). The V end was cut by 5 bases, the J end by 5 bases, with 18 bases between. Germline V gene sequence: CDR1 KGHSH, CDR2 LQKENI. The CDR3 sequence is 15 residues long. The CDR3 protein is CASSDSRGQGTEAFF. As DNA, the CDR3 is TGTGCCAGCTCAGATTCCCGGGGCCAGGGGACTGAAGCTTTCTTT.

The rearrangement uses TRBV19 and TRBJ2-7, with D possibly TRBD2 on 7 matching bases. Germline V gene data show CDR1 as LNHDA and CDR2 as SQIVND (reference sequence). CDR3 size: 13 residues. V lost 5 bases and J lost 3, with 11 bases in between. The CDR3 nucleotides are TGTGCCAGTAGTCGAGGGGGGGTCTACGAGCAGTACTTC. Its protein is CASSRGGVYEQYF. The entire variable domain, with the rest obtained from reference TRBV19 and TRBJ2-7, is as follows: DGGITQSPKYLFRKEGQNVTLSCEQNLNHDAMYWYRQDPGQGLRLIYYSQIVNDFQKGDIAEGYSVSREKKESFPLTVTSAQKNPTAFYLCASSRGGVYEQYFGPGTRLTVT.

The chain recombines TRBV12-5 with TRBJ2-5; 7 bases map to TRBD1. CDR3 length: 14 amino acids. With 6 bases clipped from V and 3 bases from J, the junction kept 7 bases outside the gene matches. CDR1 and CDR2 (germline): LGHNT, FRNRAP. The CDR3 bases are TGTGCTAGTGGGCCGGGACAGATAGAAGAGACCCAGTACTTC. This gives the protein CASGPGQIEETQYF.

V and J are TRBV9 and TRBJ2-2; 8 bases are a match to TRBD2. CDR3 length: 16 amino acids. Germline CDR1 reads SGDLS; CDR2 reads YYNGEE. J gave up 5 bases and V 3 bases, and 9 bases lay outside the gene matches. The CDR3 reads CASSARGGGGTGELFF. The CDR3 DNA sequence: TGTGCCAGCAGCGCCCGGGGGGGCGGGGGAACCGGGGAGCTGTTTTTT.

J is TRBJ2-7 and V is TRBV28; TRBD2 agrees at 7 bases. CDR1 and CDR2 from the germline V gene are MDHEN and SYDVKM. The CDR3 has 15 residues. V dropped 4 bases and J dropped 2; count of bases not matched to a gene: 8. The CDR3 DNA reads TGTGCCAGCAGTTCCGGGAGGCAGGGCGCCTACGAGCAGTACTTC. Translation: CASSSGRQGAYEQYF.

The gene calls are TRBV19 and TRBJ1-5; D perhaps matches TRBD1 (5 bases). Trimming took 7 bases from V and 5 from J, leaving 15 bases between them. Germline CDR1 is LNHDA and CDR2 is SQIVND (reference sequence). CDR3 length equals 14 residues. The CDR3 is CASNRRGGDQPQHF. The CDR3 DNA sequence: TGTGCCAGTAACCGACGTGGGGGGGATCAGCCCCAGCATTTT.

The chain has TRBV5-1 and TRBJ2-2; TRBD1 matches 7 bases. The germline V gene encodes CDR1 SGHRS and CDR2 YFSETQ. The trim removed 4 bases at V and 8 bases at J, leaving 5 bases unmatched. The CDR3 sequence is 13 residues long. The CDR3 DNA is TGCGCCAGCAGCATACAGGGGTTTGGGGAGCTGTTTTTT. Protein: CASSIQGFGELFF.

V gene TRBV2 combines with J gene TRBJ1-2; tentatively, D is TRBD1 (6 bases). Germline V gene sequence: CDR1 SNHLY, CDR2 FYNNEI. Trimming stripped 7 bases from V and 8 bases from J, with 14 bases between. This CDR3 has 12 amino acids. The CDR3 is CASKQGDEGYTF. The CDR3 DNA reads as TGTGCCAGCAAACAGGGAGATGAGGGCTACACCTTC.

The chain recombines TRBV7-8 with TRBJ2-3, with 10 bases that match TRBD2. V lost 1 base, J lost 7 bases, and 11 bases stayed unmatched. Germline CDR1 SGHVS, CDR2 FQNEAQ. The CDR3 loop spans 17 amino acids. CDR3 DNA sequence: TGTGCCAGCAGCTTAGGAGTTGAGCGGGGGGGCCCCTATACGCAGTATTTT. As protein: CASSLGVERGGPYTQYF.

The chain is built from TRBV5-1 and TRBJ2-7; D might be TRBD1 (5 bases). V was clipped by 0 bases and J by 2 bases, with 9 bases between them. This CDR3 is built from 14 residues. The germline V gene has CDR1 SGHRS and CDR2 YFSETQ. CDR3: CASSLGGAPYEQYF. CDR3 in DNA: TGCGCCAGCAGCTTGGGGGGCGCACCCTACGAGCAGTACTTC.

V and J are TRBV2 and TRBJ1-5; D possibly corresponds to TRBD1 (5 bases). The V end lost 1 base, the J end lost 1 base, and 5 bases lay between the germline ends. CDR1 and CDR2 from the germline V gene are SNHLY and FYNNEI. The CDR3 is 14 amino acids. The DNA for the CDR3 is TGTGCCAGCAGTGAAGGGGGCAGCAATCAGCCCCAGCATTTT. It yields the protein CASSEGGSNQPQHF.

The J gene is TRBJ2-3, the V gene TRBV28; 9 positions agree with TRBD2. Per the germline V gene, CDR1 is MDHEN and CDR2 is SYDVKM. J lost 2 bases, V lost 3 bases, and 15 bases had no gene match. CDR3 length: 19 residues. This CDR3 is CASSFPTSLAGTLTDTQYF. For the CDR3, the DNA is TGTGCCAGCAGTTTCCCGACGAGTCTAGCGGGAACCCTCACAGATACGCAGTATTTT.

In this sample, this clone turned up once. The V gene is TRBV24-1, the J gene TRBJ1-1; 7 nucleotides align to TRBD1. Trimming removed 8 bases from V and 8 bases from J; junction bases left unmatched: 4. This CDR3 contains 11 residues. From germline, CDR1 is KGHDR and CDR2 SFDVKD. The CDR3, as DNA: TGTGCCACCACCAGGGGGAGAGAAGCTTTCTTT. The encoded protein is CATTRGREAFF.

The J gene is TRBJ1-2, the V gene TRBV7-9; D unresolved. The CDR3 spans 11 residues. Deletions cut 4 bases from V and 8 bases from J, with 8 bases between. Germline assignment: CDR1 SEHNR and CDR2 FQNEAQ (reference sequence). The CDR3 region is CASSSHGGYTF. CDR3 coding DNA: TGTGCCAGCAGCTCCCACGGGGGCTACACCTTC.

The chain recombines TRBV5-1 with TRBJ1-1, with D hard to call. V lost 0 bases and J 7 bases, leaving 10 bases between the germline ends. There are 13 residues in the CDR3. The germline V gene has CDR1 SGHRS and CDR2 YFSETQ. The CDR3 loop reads CASSLEAEIEAFF. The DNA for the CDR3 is TGCGCCAGCAGCTTGGAAGCGGAGATTGAAGCTTTCTTT.

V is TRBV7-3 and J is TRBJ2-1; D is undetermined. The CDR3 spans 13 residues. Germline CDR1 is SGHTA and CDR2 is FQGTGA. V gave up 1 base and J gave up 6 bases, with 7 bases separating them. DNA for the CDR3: TGTGCCAGCAGCTTAAGGGCGACCAATGAGCAGTTCTTC. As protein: CASSLRATNEQFF.

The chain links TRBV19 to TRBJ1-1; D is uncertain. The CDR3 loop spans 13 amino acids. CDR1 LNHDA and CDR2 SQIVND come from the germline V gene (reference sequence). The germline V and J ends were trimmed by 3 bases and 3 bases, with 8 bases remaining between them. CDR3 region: CASSIGGDTEAFF. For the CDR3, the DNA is TGTGCCAGTAGTATTGGCGGGGACACTGAAGCTTTCTTT.

The CDR3 DNA follows: TGTGCCAGCAGCCTTACTAGCGGGGGGGCGAGGAACAATGAGCAGTTCTTC. Translating it yields CASSLTSGGARNNEQFF. The V and J genes are TRBV4-2 and TRBJ2-1; 13 bases align to TRBD2. Germline trimming cut 4 bases from V and 5 bases from J; bases unmatched to any gene: 8. CDR1 and CDR2 (germline): LGHNA, YNFKEQ. The CDR3 runs 17 residues.

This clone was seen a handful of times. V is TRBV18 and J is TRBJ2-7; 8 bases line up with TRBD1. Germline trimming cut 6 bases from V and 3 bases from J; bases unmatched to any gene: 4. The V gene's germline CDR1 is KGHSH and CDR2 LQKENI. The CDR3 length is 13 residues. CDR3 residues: CASSPGTGYEQYF. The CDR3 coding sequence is TGTGCCAGCTCGCCCGGGACAGGCTACGAGCAGTACTTC. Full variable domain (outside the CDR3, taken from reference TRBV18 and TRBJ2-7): NAGVMQNPRHLVRRRGQEARLRCSPMKGHSHVYWYRQLPEEGLKFMVYLQKENIIDESGMPKERFSAEFPKEGPSILRIQQVVRGDSAAYFCASSPGTGYEQYFGPGTRLTVT.